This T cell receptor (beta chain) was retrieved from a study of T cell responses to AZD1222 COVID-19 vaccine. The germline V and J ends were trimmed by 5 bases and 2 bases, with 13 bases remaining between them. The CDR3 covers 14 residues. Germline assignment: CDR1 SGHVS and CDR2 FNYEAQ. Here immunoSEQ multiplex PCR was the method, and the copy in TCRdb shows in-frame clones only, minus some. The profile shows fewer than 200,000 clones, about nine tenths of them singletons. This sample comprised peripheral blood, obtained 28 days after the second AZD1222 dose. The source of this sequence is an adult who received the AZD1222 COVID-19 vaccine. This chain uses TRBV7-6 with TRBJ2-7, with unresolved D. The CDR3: CASSLSQNTYEQYF. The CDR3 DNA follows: TGTGCCAGCAGCCTCTCACAGAACACCTACGAGCAGTACTTC.